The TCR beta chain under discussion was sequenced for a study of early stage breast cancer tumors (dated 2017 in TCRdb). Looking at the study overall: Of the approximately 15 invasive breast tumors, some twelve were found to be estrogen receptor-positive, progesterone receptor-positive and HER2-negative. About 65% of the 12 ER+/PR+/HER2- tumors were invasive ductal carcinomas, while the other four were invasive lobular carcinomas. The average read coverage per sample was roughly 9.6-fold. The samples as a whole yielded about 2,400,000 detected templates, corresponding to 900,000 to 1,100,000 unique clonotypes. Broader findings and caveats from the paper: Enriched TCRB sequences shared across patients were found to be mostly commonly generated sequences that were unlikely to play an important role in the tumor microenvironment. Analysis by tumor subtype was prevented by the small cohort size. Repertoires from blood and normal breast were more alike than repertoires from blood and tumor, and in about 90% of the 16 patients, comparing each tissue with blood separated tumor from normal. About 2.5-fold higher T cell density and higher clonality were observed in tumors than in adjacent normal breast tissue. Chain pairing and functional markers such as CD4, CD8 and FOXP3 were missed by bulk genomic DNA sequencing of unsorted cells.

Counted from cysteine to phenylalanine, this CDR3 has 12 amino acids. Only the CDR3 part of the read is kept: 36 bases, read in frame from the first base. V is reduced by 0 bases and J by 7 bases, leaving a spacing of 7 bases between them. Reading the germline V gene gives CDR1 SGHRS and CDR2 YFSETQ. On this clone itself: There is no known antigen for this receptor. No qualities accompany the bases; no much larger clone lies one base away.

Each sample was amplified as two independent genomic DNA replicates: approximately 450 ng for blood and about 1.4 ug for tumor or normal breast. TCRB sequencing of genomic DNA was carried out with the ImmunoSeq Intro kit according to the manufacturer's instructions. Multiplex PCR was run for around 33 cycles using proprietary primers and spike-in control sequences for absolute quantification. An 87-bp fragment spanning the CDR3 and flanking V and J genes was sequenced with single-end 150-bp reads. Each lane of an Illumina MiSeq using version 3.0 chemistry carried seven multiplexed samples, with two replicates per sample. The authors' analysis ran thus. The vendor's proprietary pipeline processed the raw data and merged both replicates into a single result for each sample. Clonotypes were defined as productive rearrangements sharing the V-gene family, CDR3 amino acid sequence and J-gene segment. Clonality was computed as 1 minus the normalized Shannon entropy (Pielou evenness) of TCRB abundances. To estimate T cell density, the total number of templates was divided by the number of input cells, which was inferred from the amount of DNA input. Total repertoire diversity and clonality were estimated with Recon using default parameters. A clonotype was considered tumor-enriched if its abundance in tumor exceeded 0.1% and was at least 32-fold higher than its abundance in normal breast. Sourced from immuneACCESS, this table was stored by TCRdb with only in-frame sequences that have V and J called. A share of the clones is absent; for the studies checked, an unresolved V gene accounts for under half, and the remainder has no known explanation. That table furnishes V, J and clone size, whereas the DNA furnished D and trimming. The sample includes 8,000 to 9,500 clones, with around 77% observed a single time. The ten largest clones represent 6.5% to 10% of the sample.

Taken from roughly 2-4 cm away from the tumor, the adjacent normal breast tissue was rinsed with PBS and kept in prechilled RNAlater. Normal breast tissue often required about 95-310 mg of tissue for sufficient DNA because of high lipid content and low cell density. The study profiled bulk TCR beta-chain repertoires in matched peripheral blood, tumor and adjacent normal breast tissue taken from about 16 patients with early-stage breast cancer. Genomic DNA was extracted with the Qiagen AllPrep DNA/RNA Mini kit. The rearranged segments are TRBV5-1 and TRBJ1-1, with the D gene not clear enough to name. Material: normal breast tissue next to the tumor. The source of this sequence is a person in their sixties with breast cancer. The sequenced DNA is TGCGCCAGCAGCTTGGCGGGGATTGAAGCTTTCTTT. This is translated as CASSLAGIEAFF.